Below, 29 T cell receptor beta chains from the same sample are listed, as sequenced in a study of T cell repertoires in cytomegalovirus infection (dated by TCRdb to between 2018 and 2021). Their antigens remain unidentified. Sequencing was performed on an Illumina HiSeq 1500. The public reads were reprocessed in TCRdb via fastp at Q25 and MiXCR, keeping in-frame beta chains. Each CDR3 protein gets just one entry, which takes the most common genes and DNA from the rows behind it. Within this sample are about 130,000 distinct CDR3 sequences, with 20% to 30% of them counted one time only. In total, the top ten clones hold roughly 35% of the sample. Sequenced sample: PBMCs, sequenced either directly or after in vitro stimulation (not recorded which). These receptors all stem from a human donor in good health (CMV status not recorded). Some clones in this sample may be carry-over from other donors' samples.

This clonotype was seen a handful of times. The chain recombines TRBV29-1 with TRBJ2-7; D ambiguous. Trimming removed 4 bases from V and 2 bases from J, with 6 bases in between. Germline CDR1 SQVTM, CDR2 ANQGSEA. The CDR3 consists of 11 residues. CDR3 nucleotide sequence: TGCAGCGTTGGGCTCCCCTACGAGCAGTACTTC. Protein sequence: CSVGLPYEQYF.

The table lists this clonotype with a few counts. The chain couples TRBV12-3 or TRBV12-4 to TRBJ1-6; TRBD1 is a possible D gene (5 bases). This CDR3 is 14 amino acids long. V was shortened by 5 bases and J by 7 bases, with 12 bases between the two germline ends. The DNA of the CDR3 is TGTGCCAGCAGTCCCCGGGACGGCAATTCACCCCTCCACTTT. Its translation: CASSPRDGNSPLHF.

This clonotype was counted only a few times. V usage is TRBV6-2 or TRBV6-3 and J usage is TRBJ2-1; D remains unclear. Trimming removed 1 base at V and 6 bases at J, with 4 bases between. The germline gives CDR1 MNHEY, CDR2 SVGEGT. The CDR3 extends over 12 amino acids. CDR3 in amino acids: CASSYFINEQFF. Written as DNA, the CDR3 is TGTGCCAGCAGTTACTTTATCAATGAGCAGTTCTTC.

This chain uses TRBV28 with TRBJ2-7; TRBD2 might be the D (6 bases). The CDR3 extends over 15 amino acids. V shed 3 bases and J shed 2 bases, with 14 bases lying between them. Germline values: CDR1 MDHEN, CDR2 SYDVKM. The CDR3 spells CASSFPAGSAYEQYF. The CDR3 DNA is TGTGCCAGCAGTTTCCCGGCGGGGTCCGCCTACGAGCAGTACTTC.

This clonotype was counted at least ten times. V usage is TRBV7-6 and J usage is TRBJ2-3; D gene ambiguous. The V end lost 5 bases, the J end lost 0 bases, and 12 bases lay between the germline ends. The length of the CDR3 is 15 residues. Germline CDR1 and CDR2: SGHVS and FNYEAQ. The CDR3 DNA reads TGTGCCAGCAGCACCCCTATGGGAAGCACAGATACGCAGTATTTT. It is translated as CASSTPMGSTDTQYF. The full variable domain, completed using reference TRBV7-6 and TRBJ2-3, is GAGVSQSPRYKVTKRGQDVALRCDPISGHVSLYWYRQALGQGPEFLTYFNYEAQQDKSGLPNDRFSAERPEGSISTLTIQRTEQRDSAMYRCASSTPMGSTDTQYFGPGTRLTVL.

The V gene is TRBV2, the J gene TRBJ1-2; D perhaps matches TRBD1 (6 bases). The germline V and J ends were trimmed by 7 bases and 4 bases, with 13 bases remaining between them. The CDR3 runs 13 residues. Per germline, CDR1 SNHLY and CDR2 FYNNEI. The chain's CDR3 is CASMPGAPYGYTF. CDR3 DNA sequence: TGTGCCAGCATGCCGGGGGCTCCCTATGGCTACACCTTC.

This clonotype was found many times. V and J are TRBV7-9 and TRBJ2-1; possibly TRBD2 for D (5 bases). This CDR3 contains 15 residues. Germline loops: CDR1 SEHNR, CDR2 FQNEAQ (reference sequence). Trimming cost V 3 bases and J 4 bases, with 13 bases left between them. The CDR3, as DNA: TGTGCCAGCAGCTTTGGAGGCACCAATTACAATGAGCAGTTCTTC. Protein sequence: CASSFGGTNYNEQFF.

This clonotype occurred many times. The CDR3 region is CASSTGTGGDEQYF. In DNA form, the CDR3 reads TGTGCCAGCAGCACCGGGACAGGGGGAGACGAGCAGTACTTC. The rearrangement uses TRBV7-2 and TRBJ2-7; 11 nucleotides align to TRBD1. This CDR3 is built from 14 residues. Germline V gene data show CDR1 as SGHTA and CDR2 as FQGNSA. J gave up 5 bases and V 5 bases, and 5 bases lay outside the gene matches.

This clonotype was observed a handful of times. The chain recombines TRBV4-1 with TRBJ2-1, with 10 bases lining up with TRBD2. V was pared by 6 bases and J by 5 bases, with 7 bases of the junction left unmatched. Germline V lookup: CDR1 MGHRA, CDR2 YSYEKL. This CDR3 has 15 amino acids. CDR3 bases: TGCGCCAGCAGAAGGACTAGCGGAGCGGACAATGAGCAGTTCTTC. Its translation is CASRRTSGADNEQFF.

J is TRBJ2-3 and V is TRBV30; D possibly corresponds to TRBD1 (6 bases). The V end was cut by 0 bases, the J end by 5 bases, with 6 bases between. Germline V gives CDR1 GTSNPN, CDR2 SVGIG (reference sequence). The CDR3 runs to 12 residues. CDR3 protein: CAWSVQGDTQYF. CDR3 in DNA: TGTGCCTGGAGTGTACAGGGAGATACGCAGTATTTT.

The J gene is TRBJ2-1, the V gene TRBV7-2, with D possibly TRBD2 on 6 matching bases. This CDR3 region has 14 residues. Trimming removed 3 bases from V and 6 bases from J, with 12 bases in between. The germline gives CDR1 SGHTA, CDR2 FQGNSA. CDR3 region: CASSFPGTSNEQFF. In nucleotides, the CDR3 is TGTGCCAGCAGCTTCCCAGGGACTTCCAATGAGCAGTTCTTC.

V usage is TRBV10-2 and J usage is TRBJ1-1; no definite D call. Trimming stripped 7 bases from V and 11 bases from J, with 29 bases between. The CDR3 is made up of 16 amino acids. Germline V lookup: CDR1 WSHSY, CDR2 SAAADI. In DNA, the CDR3 is TGCGCCAGCAACAGTGACCCACCACCAGGTTACCGCGGGGCTTTCTTT. Protein: CASNSDPPPGYRGAFF.

The chain links TRBV28 to TRBJ2-7; D is tentatively TRBD1 or TRBD2 (5 bases each). This CDR3 region has 16 residues. Germline V lookup: CDR1 MDHEN, CDR2 SYDVKM. V was clipped by 2 bases and J by 0 bases, with 14 bases between them. This CDR3 is CASSLGGVLSSYEQYF. CDR3 DNA sequence: TGTGCCAGCAGTTTAGGGGGTGTTCTTAGCTCCTACGAGCAGTACTTC.

The chain uses TRBV29-1 and TRBJ1-5; a weak D match, TRBD1 (5 bases). Trimming removed 6 bases at V and 1 base at J, with 16 bases between. Per germline, CDR1 SQVTM and CDR2 ANQGSEA. The CDR3 runs to 15 residues. The CDR3 sequence is CSVGGQGGSNQPQHF. The CDR3 DNA reads as TGCAGCGTGGGCGGGCAGGGCGGCAGCAATCAGCCCCAGCATTTT.

The CDR3 bases are TGCGCCAGCAGCCAAGCCCCTACGGGGACAGGGGCTGAAGAGACCCAGTACTTC. It is translated as CASSQAPTGTGAEETQYF. The chain recombines TRBV4-1 with TRBJ2-5; 10 bases fit TRBD1. The CDR3 has 18 amino acids. The trim removed 1 base at V and 3 bases at J, leaving 11 bases unmatched. Germline V gene data show CDR1 as MGHRA and CDR2 as YSYEKL.

The gene calls are TRBV2 and TRBJ2-7; D is ambiguous. The CDR3 sequence is 14 residues long. CDR1 and CDR2 from the germline V gene are SNHLY and FYNNEI. With 2 bases removed from V and 5 bases from J, the gap between germline ends came to 13 bases. In nucleotides, the CDR3 is TGTGCCAGCAGTGAACCTTATCCCCGGGACGAGCAGTACTTC. As protein: CASSEPYPRDEQYF.

This clonotype was picked up many times. Its ends do not fully match the called genes, so a read error is possible. The CDR3 sequence: CASSLSGGNQPQHF. The CDR3 nucleotides are TGTGCCAGCAGCTTATCTGGGGGTAATCAGCCCCAGCATTTT. This chain connects TRBV27 to TRBJ1-5; perhaps TRBD1 as D (5 bases). The germline gives CDR1 MNHEY, CDR2 SMNVEV (reference sequence). The CDR3 is 14 residues long.

This clonotype has a count of ten or more. The chain uses TRBV19 and TRBJ2-1; 8 bases are a match to TRBD2. From germline, CDR1 is LNHDA and CDR2 SQIVND (reference sequence). V shed 3 bases, J shed 8 bases, and the junction held 12 bases outside the gene matches. The CDR3 length is 16 residues. The CDR3 is CASSMGTRRRVDEQFF. Written as DNA, the CDR3 is TGTGCCAGTAGTATGGGGACTAGAAGACGAGTGGATGAGCAGTTCTTC.

This clonotype has more than one count but fewer than ten. J is TRBJ1-5 and V is TRBV7-2, with D perhaps TRBD1 (5 bases). The CDR3 length is 16 residues. Germline CDR1 is SGHTA and CDR2 is FQGNSA. Trimming removed 1 base at V and 8 bases at J, with 18 bases between. The DNA for the CDR3 is TGTGCCAGCAGCTTAGTGGGGCAGGGCGCCGAGGAGCCCCAGCATTTT. Translated: CASSLVGQGAEEPQHF. The full variable domain, with the rest looked up from reference TRBV7-2 and TRBJ1-5, is GAGVSQSPSNKVTEKGKDVELRCDPISGHTALYWYRQSLGQGLEFLIYFQGNSAPDKSGLPSDRFSAERTGGSVSTLTIQRTQQEDSAVYLCASSLVGQGAEEPQHFGDGTRLSIL.

The chain is built from TRBV7-2 and TRBJ1-2; D is unresolved. In germline, CDR1 is SGHTA, CDR2 FQGNSA. V shed 5 bases and J shed 7 bases, with 14 bases lying between them. The CDR3 runs 13 residues. The CDR3 bases are TGTGCCAGCAGCCCCGACATCTCGGGTGGCTACACCTTC. Protein product: CASSPDISGGYTF.

This clonotype was seen ten or more times. The chain links TRBV7-2 to TRBJ1-5, with unresolved D. Germline CDR1 is SGHTA and CDR2 is FQGNSA. The ends were cut back, 3 bases at V and 5 bases at J, with 8 bases in the middle. The CDR3 contains 13 residues. CDR3 sequence: CASSFGSYQPQHF. The CDR3 region has the DNA TGTGCCAGCAGCTTCGGCAGTTATCAGCCCCAGCATTTT.

This clonotype was detected many times. The chain uses TRBV10-1 and TRBJ2-5; the D call may be TRBD1 or TRBD2 (5 bases each). Germline V gene lookup returns CDR1 WNHNN and CDR2 SYGVQD (reference sequence). V was cut by 6 bases and J by 3 bases, with 11 bases left in between. The CDR3 has 13 amino acids. CDR3 bases: TGCGCCAGCAGCCCGGGACGGAAAGAGACCCAGTACTTC. It encodes CASSPGRKETQYF.

The chain links TRBV20-1 to TRBJ2-6, with a weak D call TRBD2 (7 bases). The CDR3 is 16 amino acids. Germline loops: CDR1 DFQATT, CDR2 SNEGSKA (reference sequence). The V end was cut by 0 bases, the J end by 2 bases, with 11 bases between. The DNA for the CDR3 is TGCAGTGCTAGAGATAGGGGGGGGGCTGGGGCCAACGTCCTGACTTTC. Amino acid sequence: CSARDRGGAGANVLTF.

The chain is built from TRBV7-2 and TRBJ2-2; the match to TRBD2 covers 10 bases. CDR1 is SGHTA and CDR2 is FQGNSA in the germline V gene. J lost 7 bases, V lost 4 bases, and 12 bases had no gene match. There are 17 residues in the CDR3. CDR3 bases: TGTGCCAGCAGCTCAGGGAGGGCTAGCGGGAGTGGCGGGGAGCTGTTTTTT. This sequence encodes CASSSGRASGSGGELFF.

J is TRBJ2-3 and V is TRBV27; TRBD2 might be the D (5 bases). This CDR3 spans 14 amino acids. The V gene's germline CDR1 is MNHEY and CDR2 SMNVEV (reference sequence). Trimming left V 2 bases short and J 0 bases short, with 6 bases between. CDR3 sequence reads: CASSLSGSTDTQYF. The CDR3 DNA reads TGTGCCAGCAGTTTAAGCGGTAGCACAGATACGCAGTATTTT.

This clonotype was counted ten times or more. The V gene is TRBV11-2, the J gene TRBJ2-7; 9 bases are shared with TRBD1. Germline trimming cut 1 base from V and 2 bases from J; bases unmatched to any gene: 0. This CDR3 comprises 14 residues. Germline V gene data show CDR1 as SGHAT and CDR2 as FQNNGV. The CDR3 spells CASSLGTGAYEQYV. The CDR3 nucleotides read TGTGCCAGCAGCTTAGGGACAGGGGCCTACGAGCAGTACGTC.

This clonotype was seen many times. This chain joins TRBV7-2 and TRBJ2-1; 10 bases are shared with TRBD2. The CDR3 loop spans 14 amino acids. J gave up 12 bases and V 2 bases, and 7 bases lay outside the gene matches. The germline gives CDR1 SGHTA, CDR2 FQGNSA. The CDR3 here is CASSLTPSGRTQFF. CDR3 in DNA: TGTGCCAGCAGCTTAACGCCTAGCGGGAGAACGCAGTTCTTC. The full variable domain, rest sourced from reference TRBV7-2 and TRBJ2-1, is GAGVSQSPSNKVTEKGKDVELRCDPISGHTALYWYRQSLGQGLEFLIYFQGNSAPDKSGLPSDRFSAERTGGSVSTLTIQRTQQEDSAVYLCASSLTPSGRTQFFGPGTRLTVL.

In its sample, this clonotype was seen many times. The chain is built from TRBV7-2 and TRBJ2-3; D is unclear. The V gene lost 5 bases and the J gene lost 8 bases, with 14 bases spanning the gap. The length of the CDR3 is 13 residues. Germline V CDR1 and CDR2: SGHTA, FQGNSA. The CDR3 reads CASSPQDTGTQYF. The CDR3 region has the DNA TGTGCCAGCAGCCCCCAGGATACGGGTACGCAGTATTTT. The full variable domain, with the rest looked up from reference TRBV7-2 and TRBJ2-3, is GAGVSQSPSNKVTEKGKDVELRCDPISGHTALYWYRQSLGQGLEFLIYFQGNSAPDKSGLPSDRFSAERTGGSVSTLTIQRTQQEDSAVYLCASSPQDTGTQYFGPGTRLTVL.

The chain couples TRBV12-3 or TRBV12-4 to TRBJ1-2; D may be TRBD1 (6 bases). Trimming removed 6 bases at V and 7 bases at J, with 18 bases between. The CDR3 spans 14 residues. DNA for the CDR3: TGTGCCAGCAGCCCGACAGGCGTTGAACCTGGCTACACCTTC. It translates to CASSPTGVEPGYTF.